This passage covers 28 T cell receptor beta chains from one sample sequenced in a study of shared clonotypes between healthy human individuals. Naive CD8 cells were CD45RO-negative, positively selected for CCR7, excluding terminally differentiated effector memory CD45RA+ cells. Sequencing used immunoSEQ multiplex PCR; TCRdb keeps in-frame clones, though not all of them. The table records some 600,000 clones, roughly 95% of them present only once. Input material: naive CD8+ T cells sorted from blood. All receptors come from a woman aged 25 to 39 in good health.

Concerning this clone: The sample has other DNA sequences that encode this CDR3 too. The CDR3 bases are TGTGCCAGCAGCCTAGCGGGAGGTCTAGATACGCAGTATTTT. It yields the protein CASSLAGGLDTQYF. This chain connects TRBV5-4 to TRBJ2-3; 11 nucleotides align to TRBD2. CDR1 and CDR2 from the germline V gene are SGHNT and YYREEE (reference sequence). The CDR3 consists of 14 residues. J lost 5 bases, V lost 4 bases, and 3 bases had no gene match.

This clone was recorded once. The chain's CDR3 is CASSHRTDPSSYEQYF. The CDR3 coding sequence is TGTGCCAGCAGCCATCGGACAGATCCTAGCTCCTACGAGCAGTACTTC. The rearrangement joins TRBV28 to TRBJ2-7; D possibly corresponds to TRBD1 (6 bases). Looked up from germline, CDR1 is MDHEN and CDR2 is SYDVKM. The germline V and J ends were trimmed by 6 bases and 0 bases, with 18 bases remaining between them. This CDR3 region has 16 residues.

This chain uses TRBV27 with TRBJ2-1; the match to TRBD1 covers 10 bases. V was pared by 7 bases and J by 4 bases, with 4 bases of the junction left unmatched. This CDR3 region has 14 residues. Germline-derived CDR1 and CDR2 are MNHEY and SMNVEV (reference sequence). The CDR3 loop is CASKGQGGYNEQFF. The CDR3 nucleotides read TGTGCCAGCAAAGGACAGGGGGGGTACAATGAGCAGTTCTTC.

The chain uses TRBV4-1 and TRBJ2-1; perhaps TRBD1 as D (5 bases). V lost 1 base and J 4 bases, leaving 5 bases between the germline ends. The CDR3 length is 13 residues. Germline values: CDR1 MGHRA, CDR2 YSYEKL. The CDR3 nucleotides read TGCGCCAGCAGCCAAGGACAGTACAATGAGCAGTTCTTC. This sequence encodes CASSQGQYNEQFF.

To note about this clone: This sample includes further DNA sequences coding for the same CDR3. Written as DNA, the CDR3 is TGTGCCAGCAGTTTAGGGACTAGCGGGAACAATGAGCAGTTCTTC. This sequence encodes CASSLGTSGNNEQFF. The V gene is TRBV27, the J gene TRBJ2-1; 13 positions agree with TRBD2. Germline V gene sequence: CDR1 MNHEY, CDR2 SMNVEV (reference sequence). This CDR3 region has 15 residues. The V segment lost 2 bases and the J segment 5 bases; nucleotides outside the gene matches: 0.

This chain joins TRBV7-9 and TRBJ2-2, with TRBD1 matching over 9 bases. The CDR3 contains 16 residues. Germline V gene data show CDR1 as SEHNR and CDR2 as FQNEAQ (reference sequence). Trimming cost V 5 bases and J 2 bases; bases outside gene matches: 6. Here the CDR3 reads CASSPPGQGNTGELFF. The CDR3 bases are TGTGCCAGCAGCCCTCCGGGACAGGGAAACACCGGGGAGCTGTTTTTT.

The CDR3 here is CASSPGTSGSYEQYF. CDR3 nucleotide sequence: TGTGCCAGTAGTCCAGGGACTAGCGGCTCCTACGAGCAGTACTTC. This chain uses TRBV19 with TRBJ2-7, with 11 bases fitting TRBD2. Germline V gives CDR1 LNHDA, CDR2 SQIVND (reference sequence). This CDR3 is built from 15 residues. Losses at the gene ends were 5 bases for V and 0 bases for J; bases not matched to a gene: 3.

The V and J genes are TRBV11-2 and TRBJ2-3, with TRBD2 identical over 15 bases. V dropped 6 bases and J dropped 7; count of bases not matched to a gene: 8. From germline, CDR1 is SGHAT and CDR2 FQNNGV. This CDR3 spans 16 amino acids. The CDR3, as DNA: TGTGCCAGCAGACATGAGGGGACTAGCGGGAGGCATACGCAGTATTTT. Its protein is CASRHEGTSGRHTQYF.

This chain joins TRBV4-1 and TRBJ2-7, with D perhaps matching TRBD2 (5 bases). The CDR3 totals 13 residues. Per the germline V gene, CDR1 is MGHRA and CDR2 is YSYEKL. Deletions cut 5 bases from V and 0 bases from J, with 8 bases between. This CDR3 is CASSLGSSYEQYF. CDR3 nucleotide sequence: TGCGCCAGCAGCTTGGGGAGCTCCTACGAGCAGTACTTC.

The chain links TRBV10-1 to TRBJ1-2; TRBD1 might be the D (6 bases). The V and J ends lost 0 bases and 6 bases respectively, with 11 bases between them. Germline lookup yields CDR1 WNHNN and CDR2 SYGVQD (reference sequence). The CDR3 runs 14 residues. The CDR3 nucleotides are TGCGCCAGCAGTGAGTCCAGGGGTGGTGATGGCTACACCTTC. Translating gives CASSESRGGDGYTF.

The chain is built from TRBV30 and TRBJ2-5, with 7 nucleotides matching TRBD1. The V gene end was trimmed by 4 bases and the J gene end by 7 bases; junction bases not matched to a gene: 12. Germline-derived CDR1 and CDR2 are GTSNPN and SVGIG (reference sequence). The CDR3 covers 14 residues. CDR3: CAWTSGTVPRTQYF. CDR3 DNA sequence: TGTGCCTGGACGTCAGGGACAGTACCTCGGACCCAGTACTTC.

The V call is TRBV7-9, the J call TRBJ2-7; the match to TRBD1 covers 11 bases. CDR3 length: 16 amino acids. CDR1 and CDR2 from the germline V gene are SEHNR and FQNEAQ (reference sequence). Trimming cost V 4 bases and J 3 bases; bases outside gene matches: 8. The CDR3 DNA follows: TGTGCCAGCAGCTCAAAATTGGGACAGGGGGTCTACGAGCAGTACTTC. Translation: CASSSKLGQGVYEQYF.

The genes are TRBV18 and TRBJ2-7; D might be TRBD1 (5 bases). V lost 3 bases and J 3 bases, leaving 15 bases between the germline ends. CDR1 is KGHSH and CDR2 is LQKENI in the germline V gene. The CDR3 covers 15 residues. The CDR3 loop is CASSPRQGNFYEQYF. The DNA for the CDR3 is TGTGCCAGCTCACCTCGGCAGGGTAACTTCTACGAGCAGTACTTC.

V is TRBV27 and J is TRBJ2-7; 8 positions match TRBD1. The V segment lost 4 bases and the J segment 7 bases; nucleotides outside the gene matches: 3. The CDR3 covers 12 residues. Germline V CDR1 and CDR2: MNHEY, SMNVEV (reference sequence). Here the CDR3 DNA reads TGTGCCAGCAGTTATACAGGGGGGGAGCAGTACTTC. Amino acid sequence: CASSYTGGEQYF.

The sample holds one count of this clone. The chain links TRBV21-1 to TRBJ1-1. TRBV21-1 constitutes a pseudogene. The CDR3 consists of 16 residues. Here the CDR3 DNA reads TGTGCCAGCAGCTCTACCAACGGCAAAGTGGGCACTGAAGCTTTCTTT. It encodes CASSSTNGKVGTEAFF.

Comment on this clone: The same CDR3 also results from other DNA sequences found in this sample. The J gene is TRBJ2-7, the V gene TRBV27; unclear D gene. Trimming took off 0 bases at V and 0 bases at J, with 6 bases between the two ends. CDR1 is MNHEY and CDR2 is SMNVEV in the germline V gene (reference sequence). This CDR3 has 14 amino acids. In DNA, the CDR3 is TGTGCCAGCAGTTTATCTGGGGTCTCCTACGAGCAGTACTTC. Amino acids: CASSLSGVSYEQYF.

This chain uses TRBV9 with TRBJ2-5; D gene unclear. CDR1 and CDR2 (germline): SGDLS, YYNGEE. The CDR3 length is 12 residues. V was clipped by 4 bases and J by 5 bases, with 9 bases between them. The CDR3 sequence: CASSPDMETQYF. The CDR3 DNA is TGTGCCAGCAGCCCGGATATGGAGACCCAGTACTTC.

The chain couples TRBV4-1 to TRBJ2-1; D is undetermined. Germline assignment: CDR1 MGHRA and CDR2 YSYEKL. Trimming took 4 bases from V and 9 from J, leaving 13 bases between them. The CDR3 sequence is 13 residues long. The CDR3 loop is CASSRSEPGEQFF. CDR3 coding DNA: TGCGCCAGCAGCCGGTCGGAGCCGGGTGAGCAGTTCTTC.

J is TRBJ2-3 and V is TRBV25-1; D is undetermined. CDR1 and CDR2 (germline): MGHDK, SYGVNS. CDR3 length: 14 residues. V shed 6 bases and J shed 0 bases, with 10 bases lying between them. CDR3 residues: CASRPRASTDTQYF. CDR3 DNA sequence: TGTGCCAGCAGGCCCCGGGCCAGCACAGATACGCAGTATTTT.

The V call is TRBV5-6, the J call TRBJ2-5, with D uncertain. The V gene's germline CDR1 is SGHDT and CDR2 YYEEEE. The CDR3 consists of 13 residues. Trimming stripped 1 base from V and 5 bases from J, with 9 bases between. CDR3 residues: CASSLLLSETQYF. The CDR3 nucleotides read TGTGCCAGCAGCTTGTTACTTAGCGAGACCCAGTACTTC. Looking up the rest from reference TRBV5-6 and TRBJ2-5 gives the full variable domain: DAGVTQSPTHLIKTRGQQVTLRCSPKSGHDTVSWYQQALGQGPQFIFQYYEEEERQRGNFPDRFSGHQFPNYSSELNVNALLLGDSALYLCASSLLLSETQYFGPGTRLLVL.

The chain has TRBV30 and TRBJ1-5, with unresolved D. V lost 2 bases to trimming and J lost 1 base, with 6 bases between them. CDR3 size: 13 residues. Germline V gene sequence: CDR1 GTSNPN, CDR2 SVGIG (reference sequence). The CDR3 sequence: CAWSIMSNQPQHF. CDR3 DNA: TGTGCCTGGAGTATTATGAGCAATCAGCCCCAGCATTTT.

The genes are TRBV7-9 and TRBJ1-2; 8 bases match TRBD1. CDR1 is SEHNR and CDR2 is FQNEAQ in the germline V gene (reference sequence). This CDR3 comprises 16 residues. The ends lost 1 base at V and 7 bases at J; junction bases unmatched: 11. For the CDR3, the DNA is TGTGCCAGCAGCTTAGGTAGTGGCAGGGGGCCTGGTGGCTACACCTTC. Translating it yields CASSLGSGRGPGGYTF.

The genes are TRBV5-4 and TRBJ2-7; D might be TRBD1 (6 bases). The germline V gene has CDR1 SGHNT and CDR2 YYREEE (reference sequence). The CDR3 is made up of 12 amino acids. Trimming removed 4 bases at V and 4 bases at J, with 9 bases between. This chain's CDR3 is CASSEDRYEQYF. CDR3 DNA sequence: TGTGCCAGCAGCGAGGACAGATACGAGCAGTACTTC.

As regards this clone: Other nucleotide sequences in the sample specify the same CDR3. The chain links TRBV13 to TRBJ2-2; TRBD2 agrees at 7 bases. The CDR3 is 16 residues long. Germline CDR1 is PRHDT and CDR2 is FYEKMQ (reference sequence). Unmatched junction bases numbered 7, after V lost 5 bases and J lost 1 base. CDR3: CASSLGLAENTGELFF. The CDR3 DNA reads as TGTGCCAGCAGCCTCGGGCTAGCGGAGAACACCGGGGAGCTGTTTTTT.

The V call is TRBV11-2, the J call TRBJ1-2, with D perhaps matching TRBD1 (5 bases). CDR3 length equals 15 residues. The V and J ends lost 4 bases and 8 bases respectively, with 20 bases between them. CDR1 is SGHAT and CDR2 is FQNNGV in the germline V gene. The CDR3 loop reads CASSSRSGQGLGYTF. Here the CDR3 DNA reads TGTGCCAGCAGCTCTAGATCGGGGCAGGGATTGGGCTACACCTTC.

The chain recombines TRBV6-5 with TRBJ2-3; D might be TRBD1 (5 bases). Germline CDR1 reads MNHEY; CDR2 reads SVGAGI. Trimming stripped 7 bases from V and 4 bases from J, with 15 bases between. The CDR3 consists of 14 residues. CDR3 residues: CASTRVYLSDTQYF. CDR3 sequence (DNA): TGTGCCAGCACCAGGGTTTACCTCTCAGATACGCAGTATTTT.

The rearrangement joins TRBV7-4 to TRBJ1-2; D is perhaps TRBD1 (5 bases). The CDR3 has 18 residues. CDR1 and CDR2 (germline): SGHVT, SQSDAQ. The V end was cut by 5 bases, the J end by 3 bases, with 25 bases between. CDR3 region: CASSLTSPGTPPHYGYTF. CDR3 bases: TGTGCCAGCAGCCTCACGTCCCCCGGGACCCCCCCGCACTATGGCTACACCTTC.

CDR3 protein: CASSLALGDRVVQPQHF. DNA for the CDR3: TGTGCCAGCAGCTTAGCGCTAGGGGACAGGGTAGTTCAGCCCCAGCATTTT. This rearrangement joins TRBV7-9 to TRBJ1-5, with 9 bases matching TRBD1. The CDR3 runs 17 residues. Germline values: CDR1 SEHNR, CDR2 FQNEAQ (reference sequence). The V gene end was trimmed by 0 bases and the J gene end by 6 bases; junction bases not matched to a gene: 9.